This T cell receptor (beta chain) originates from a study of CXCR3-negative and CXCR3-positive naive CD8 T cells. The germline CDR1 and CDR2 sequences are MDHEN and SYDVKM. The CDR3 length is 13 residues. Findings and limits, study-wide: The study found CXCR3 expression partially decreased after cryopreservation and ran most assays on fresh PBMCs. No difference in surface CD5 was seen between naive subsets, and TCR strength was inferred from TRB CDR3 properties. More hydrophobic TRB CDR3s occurred in CXCR3-positive than in CXCR3-negative naive cells. Similar TRBV-TRBJ gene usage was seen in naive CXCR3-negative and CXCR3-positive cells, but not in memory cells.

TRB cDNA was prepared as libraries by UMI-labeled 5' RACE. TCRdb reprocessed the 5' RACE reads; each CDR3 protein has one entry and no DNA is given. The repertoire table contains around 80,000 distinct CDR3 sequences. In regard to this clonotype: Its antigen remains unidentified.

With 290,000 or so cells each, the CD8+ T cell subsets were individually sorted in triplicate. The J gene is TRBJ2-7, the V gene TRBV28; there is no DNA to check the TCRdb D call of TRBD1. The sequence came from a human donor in good health. Some clones in this sample may be carry-over from other donors' samples. Sequencing was performed on naive CXCR3+ CD8+ T cells from blood. Subset reported: CD45RO-CCR7+CD27+CD95- naive CD8+ T cells expressing CXCR3 (TNR3+). The CDR3 reads CASRRGINYEQYF. Full variable domain (remainder filled in from reference TRBV28 and TRBJ2-7): DVKVTQSSRYLVKRTGEKVFLECVQDMDHENMFWYRQDPGLGLRLIYFSYDVKMKEKGDIPEGYSVSREKKERFSLILESASTNQTSMYLCASRRGINYEQYFGPGTRLTVT.